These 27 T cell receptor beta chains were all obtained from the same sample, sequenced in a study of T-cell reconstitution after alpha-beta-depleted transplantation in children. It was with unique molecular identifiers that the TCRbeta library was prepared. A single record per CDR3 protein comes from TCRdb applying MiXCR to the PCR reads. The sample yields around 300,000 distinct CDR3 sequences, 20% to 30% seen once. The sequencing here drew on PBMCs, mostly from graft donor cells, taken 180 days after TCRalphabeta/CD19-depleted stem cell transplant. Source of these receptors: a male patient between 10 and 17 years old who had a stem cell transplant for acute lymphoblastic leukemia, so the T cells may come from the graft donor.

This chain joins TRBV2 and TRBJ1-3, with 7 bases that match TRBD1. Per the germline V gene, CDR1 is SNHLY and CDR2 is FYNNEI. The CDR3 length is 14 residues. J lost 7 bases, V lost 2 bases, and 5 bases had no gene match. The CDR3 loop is CASSETGAGNTIYF. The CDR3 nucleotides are TGTGCCAGCAGTGAAACAGGGGCCGGGAACACCATATATTTT.

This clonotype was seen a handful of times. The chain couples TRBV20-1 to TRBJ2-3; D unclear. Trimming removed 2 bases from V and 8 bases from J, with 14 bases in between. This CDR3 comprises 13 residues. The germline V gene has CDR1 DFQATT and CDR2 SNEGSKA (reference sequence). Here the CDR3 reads CSARLRSSGTQYF. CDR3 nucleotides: TGCAGTGCTAGATTAAGGTCCTCTGGTACGCAGTATTTT.

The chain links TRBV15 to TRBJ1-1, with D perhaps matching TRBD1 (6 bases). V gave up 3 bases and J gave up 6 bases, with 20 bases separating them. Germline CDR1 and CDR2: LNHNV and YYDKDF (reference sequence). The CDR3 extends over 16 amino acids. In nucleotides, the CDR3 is TGTGCCACCAGCAGGGGCCCCACCGGGGGGCTGGCTGAAGCTTTCTTT. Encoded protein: CATSRGPTGGLAEAFF.

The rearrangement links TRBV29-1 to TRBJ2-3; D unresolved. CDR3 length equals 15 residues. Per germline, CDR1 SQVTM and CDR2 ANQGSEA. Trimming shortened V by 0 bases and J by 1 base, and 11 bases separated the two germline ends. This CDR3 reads CSVEEPGFGTDTQYF. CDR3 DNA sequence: TGCAGCGTTGAAGAACCCGGGTTCGGCACAGATACGCAGTATTTT.

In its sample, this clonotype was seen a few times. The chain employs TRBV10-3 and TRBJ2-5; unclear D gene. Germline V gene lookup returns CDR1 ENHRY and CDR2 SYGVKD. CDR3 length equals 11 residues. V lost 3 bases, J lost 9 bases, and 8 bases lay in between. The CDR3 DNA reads TGTGCCATCAGTGAAGGCCGATCCCAGTACTTC. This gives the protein CAISEGRSQYF.

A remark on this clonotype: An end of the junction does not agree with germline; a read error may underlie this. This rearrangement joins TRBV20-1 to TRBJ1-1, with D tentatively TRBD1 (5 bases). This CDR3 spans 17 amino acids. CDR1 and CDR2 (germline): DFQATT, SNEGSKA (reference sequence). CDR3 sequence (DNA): TGCTGTGCTAGAGATGGGGGGGGAATCGGGCTTAACACTGAAGCTTTCTTT. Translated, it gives CCARDGGGIGLNTEAFF.

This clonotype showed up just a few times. The CDR3 bases are TGTGCCAGCAGCTCCAGATGGGACCCGGGGCGTAGTGGCTACACCTTC. Translation gives CASSSRWDPGRSGYTF. The V call is TRBV7-9, the J call TRBJ1-2, with D tentatively TRBD1 (5 bases). This CDR3 is 16 amino acids long. The germline V gene encodes CDR1 SEHNR and CDR2 FQNEAQ (reference sequence). V lost 4 bases, J lost 7 bases, and 22 bases lay in between.

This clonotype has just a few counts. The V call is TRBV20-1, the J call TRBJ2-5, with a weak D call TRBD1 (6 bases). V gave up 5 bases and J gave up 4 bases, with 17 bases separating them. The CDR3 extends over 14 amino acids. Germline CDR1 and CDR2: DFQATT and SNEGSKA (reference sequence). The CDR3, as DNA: TGCAGTGCTGCACGGGACACGAAGGGAGAGACCCAGTACTTC. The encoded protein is CSAARDTKGETQYF.

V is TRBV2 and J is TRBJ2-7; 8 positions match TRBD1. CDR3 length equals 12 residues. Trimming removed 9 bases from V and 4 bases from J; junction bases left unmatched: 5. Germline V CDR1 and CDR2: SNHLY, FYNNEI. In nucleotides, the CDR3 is TGTGCCAGGGGACAGGTGGGGTACGAGCAGTACTTC. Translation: CARGQVGYEQYF.

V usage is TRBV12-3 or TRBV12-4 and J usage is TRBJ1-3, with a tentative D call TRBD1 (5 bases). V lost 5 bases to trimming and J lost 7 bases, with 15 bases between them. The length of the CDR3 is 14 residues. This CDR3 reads CASSPGHKSNTIYF. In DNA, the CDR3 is TGTGCCAGCAGTCCAGGACATAAGTCCAACACCATATATTTT.

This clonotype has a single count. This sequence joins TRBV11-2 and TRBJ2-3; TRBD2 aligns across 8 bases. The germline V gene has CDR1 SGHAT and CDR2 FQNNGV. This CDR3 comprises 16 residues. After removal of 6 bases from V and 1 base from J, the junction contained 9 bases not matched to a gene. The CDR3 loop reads CASRVGGGLRTDTQYF. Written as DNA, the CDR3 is TGTGCCAGCAGGGTCGGGGGGGGCCTCCGCACAGATACGCAGTATTTT.

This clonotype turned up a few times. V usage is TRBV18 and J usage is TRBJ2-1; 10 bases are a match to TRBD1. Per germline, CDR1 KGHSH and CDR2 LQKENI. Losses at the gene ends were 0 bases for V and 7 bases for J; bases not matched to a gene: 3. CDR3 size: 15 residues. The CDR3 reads CASSPPGQGRNEQFF. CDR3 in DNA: TGTGCCAGCTCACCACCGGGACAGGGGAGGAATGAGCAGTTCTTC.

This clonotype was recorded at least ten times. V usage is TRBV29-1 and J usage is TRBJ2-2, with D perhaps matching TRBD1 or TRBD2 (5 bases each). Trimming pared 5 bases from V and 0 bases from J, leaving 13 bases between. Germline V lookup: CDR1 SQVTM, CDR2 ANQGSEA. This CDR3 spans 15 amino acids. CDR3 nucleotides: TGCAGCGTTCTAGGGGACCGCACGAACACCGGGGAGCTGTTTTTT. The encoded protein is CSVLGDRTNTGELFF.

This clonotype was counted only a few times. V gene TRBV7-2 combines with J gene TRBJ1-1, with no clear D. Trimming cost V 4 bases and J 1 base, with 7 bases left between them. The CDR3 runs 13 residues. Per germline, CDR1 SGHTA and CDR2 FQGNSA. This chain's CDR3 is CASSSIQNTEAFF. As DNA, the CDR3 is TGTGCCAGCAGCTCCATACAGAACACTGAAGCTTTCTTT.

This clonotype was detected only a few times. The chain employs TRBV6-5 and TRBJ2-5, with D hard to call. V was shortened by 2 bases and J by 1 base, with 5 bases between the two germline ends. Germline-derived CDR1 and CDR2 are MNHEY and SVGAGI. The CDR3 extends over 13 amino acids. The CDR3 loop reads CASSYDPQETQYF. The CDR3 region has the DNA TGTGCCAGCAGTTACGACCCCCAAGAGACCCAGTACTTC.

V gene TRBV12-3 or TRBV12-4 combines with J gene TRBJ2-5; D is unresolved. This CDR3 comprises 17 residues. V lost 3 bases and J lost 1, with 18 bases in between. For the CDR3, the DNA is TGTGCCAGCAGTTTGGGCCTAGTGGGATTATGCCAAGAGACCCAGTACTTC. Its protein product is CASSLGLVGLCQETQYF.

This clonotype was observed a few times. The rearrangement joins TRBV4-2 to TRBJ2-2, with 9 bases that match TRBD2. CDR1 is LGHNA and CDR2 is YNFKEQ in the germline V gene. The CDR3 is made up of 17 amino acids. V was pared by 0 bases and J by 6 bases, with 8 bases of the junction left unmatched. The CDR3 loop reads CASSQDSASGNAGELFF. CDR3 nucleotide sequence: TGTGCCAGCAGCCAAGATTCGGCTAGCGGGAATGCCGGGGAGCTGTTTTTT.

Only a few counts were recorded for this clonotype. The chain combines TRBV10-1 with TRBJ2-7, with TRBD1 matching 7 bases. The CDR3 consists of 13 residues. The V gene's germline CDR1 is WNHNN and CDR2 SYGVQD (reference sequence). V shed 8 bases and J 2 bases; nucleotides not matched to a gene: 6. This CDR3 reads CASPGQVTYEQYF. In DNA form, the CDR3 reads TGCGCCAGCCCTGGACAGGTCACCTACGAGCAGTACTTC.

In DNA form, the CDR3 reads TGCAGTGCTAGAGCCTCCGGGACAGGTCCCTCTGGAAACACCATATATTTT. Its translation is CSARASGTGPSGNTIYF. The rearrangement links TRBV20-1 to TRBJ1-3; 8 bases are shared with TRBD1. This CDR3 contains 17 residues. V trimming: 1 base; J trimming: 0 bases; junction bases outside the gene matches: 8. Germline loops: CDR1 DFQATT, CDR2 SNEGSKA (reference sequence).

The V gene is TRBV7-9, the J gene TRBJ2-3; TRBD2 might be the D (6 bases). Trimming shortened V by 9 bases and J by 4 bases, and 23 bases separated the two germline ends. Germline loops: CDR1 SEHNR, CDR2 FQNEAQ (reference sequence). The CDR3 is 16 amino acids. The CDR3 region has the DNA TGTGCCAGTGCAGGATTCGCTGGCGGGAAGCCAGATACGCAGTATTTT. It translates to CASAGFAGGKPDTQYF.

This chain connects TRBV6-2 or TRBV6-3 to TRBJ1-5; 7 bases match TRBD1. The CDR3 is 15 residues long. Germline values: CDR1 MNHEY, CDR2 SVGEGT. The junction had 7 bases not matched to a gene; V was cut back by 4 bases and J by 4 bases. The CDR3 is CASSSGQIGNQPQHF. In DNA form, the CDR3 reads TGTGCCAGCAGTTCGGGACAGATTGGGAATCAGCCCCAGCATTTT.

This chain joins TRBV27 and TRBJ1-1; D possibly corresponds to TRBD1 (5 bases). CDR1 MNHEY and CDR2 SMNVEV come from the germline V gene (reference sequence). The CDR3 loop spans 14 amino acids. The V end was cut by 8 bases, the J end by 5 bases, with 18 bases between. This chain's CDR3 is CASRFRGMGTEAFF. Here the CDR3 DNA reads TGTGCCAGCCGGTTCCGGGGGATGGGTACTGAAGCTTTCTTT.

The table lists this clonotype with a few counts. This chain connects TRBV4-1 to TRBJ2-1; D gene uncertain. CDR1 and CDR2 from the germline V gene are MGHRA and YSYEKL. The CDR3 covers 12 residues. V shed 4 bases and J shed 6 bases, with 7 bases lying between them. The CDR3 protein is CASSRWGNEQFF. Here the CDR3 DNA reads TGCGCCAGCAGCCGTTGGGGCAATGAGCAGTTCTTC.

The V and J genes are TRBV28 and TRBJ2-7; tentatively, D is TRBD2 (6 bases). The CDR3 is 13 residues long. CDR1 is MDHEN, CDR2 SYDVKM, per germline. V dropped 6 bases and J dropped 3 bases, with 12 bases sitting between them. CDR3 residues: CASRRDSYYEQYF. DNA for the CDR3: TGTGCCAGCAGACGGGACTCTTACTACGAGCAGTACTTC.

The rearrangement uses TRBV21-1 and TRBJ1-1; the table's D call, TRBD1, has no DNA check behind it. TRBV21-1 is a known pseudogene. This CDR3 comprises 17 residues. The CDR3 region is CASSKDFMSAGITEAFF. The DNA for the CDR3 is TGTGCCAGCAGCAAAGATTTCATGAGCGCCGGGATCACTGAAGCTTTCTTT.

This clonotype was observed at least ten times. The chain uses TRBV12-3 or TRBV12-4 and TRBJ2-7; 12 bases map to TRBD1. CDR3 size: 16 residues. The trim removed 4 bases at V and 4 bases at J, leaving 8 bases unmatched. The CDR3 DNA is TGTGCCAGCAGTTACCCACCGGGACAGGGGGCTTACGAGCAGTACTTC. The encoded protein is CASSYPPGQGAYEQYF.

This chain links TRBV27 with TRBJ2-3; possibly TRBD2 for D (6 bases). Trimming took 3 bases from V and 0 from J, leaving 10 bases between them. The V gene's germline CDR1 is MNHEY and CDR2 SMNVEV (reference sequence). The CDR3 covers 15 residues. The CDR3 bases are TGTGCCAGCAGTTTCTGGGGACTCAGCACAGATACGCAGTATTTT. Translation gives CASSFWGLSTDTQYF.